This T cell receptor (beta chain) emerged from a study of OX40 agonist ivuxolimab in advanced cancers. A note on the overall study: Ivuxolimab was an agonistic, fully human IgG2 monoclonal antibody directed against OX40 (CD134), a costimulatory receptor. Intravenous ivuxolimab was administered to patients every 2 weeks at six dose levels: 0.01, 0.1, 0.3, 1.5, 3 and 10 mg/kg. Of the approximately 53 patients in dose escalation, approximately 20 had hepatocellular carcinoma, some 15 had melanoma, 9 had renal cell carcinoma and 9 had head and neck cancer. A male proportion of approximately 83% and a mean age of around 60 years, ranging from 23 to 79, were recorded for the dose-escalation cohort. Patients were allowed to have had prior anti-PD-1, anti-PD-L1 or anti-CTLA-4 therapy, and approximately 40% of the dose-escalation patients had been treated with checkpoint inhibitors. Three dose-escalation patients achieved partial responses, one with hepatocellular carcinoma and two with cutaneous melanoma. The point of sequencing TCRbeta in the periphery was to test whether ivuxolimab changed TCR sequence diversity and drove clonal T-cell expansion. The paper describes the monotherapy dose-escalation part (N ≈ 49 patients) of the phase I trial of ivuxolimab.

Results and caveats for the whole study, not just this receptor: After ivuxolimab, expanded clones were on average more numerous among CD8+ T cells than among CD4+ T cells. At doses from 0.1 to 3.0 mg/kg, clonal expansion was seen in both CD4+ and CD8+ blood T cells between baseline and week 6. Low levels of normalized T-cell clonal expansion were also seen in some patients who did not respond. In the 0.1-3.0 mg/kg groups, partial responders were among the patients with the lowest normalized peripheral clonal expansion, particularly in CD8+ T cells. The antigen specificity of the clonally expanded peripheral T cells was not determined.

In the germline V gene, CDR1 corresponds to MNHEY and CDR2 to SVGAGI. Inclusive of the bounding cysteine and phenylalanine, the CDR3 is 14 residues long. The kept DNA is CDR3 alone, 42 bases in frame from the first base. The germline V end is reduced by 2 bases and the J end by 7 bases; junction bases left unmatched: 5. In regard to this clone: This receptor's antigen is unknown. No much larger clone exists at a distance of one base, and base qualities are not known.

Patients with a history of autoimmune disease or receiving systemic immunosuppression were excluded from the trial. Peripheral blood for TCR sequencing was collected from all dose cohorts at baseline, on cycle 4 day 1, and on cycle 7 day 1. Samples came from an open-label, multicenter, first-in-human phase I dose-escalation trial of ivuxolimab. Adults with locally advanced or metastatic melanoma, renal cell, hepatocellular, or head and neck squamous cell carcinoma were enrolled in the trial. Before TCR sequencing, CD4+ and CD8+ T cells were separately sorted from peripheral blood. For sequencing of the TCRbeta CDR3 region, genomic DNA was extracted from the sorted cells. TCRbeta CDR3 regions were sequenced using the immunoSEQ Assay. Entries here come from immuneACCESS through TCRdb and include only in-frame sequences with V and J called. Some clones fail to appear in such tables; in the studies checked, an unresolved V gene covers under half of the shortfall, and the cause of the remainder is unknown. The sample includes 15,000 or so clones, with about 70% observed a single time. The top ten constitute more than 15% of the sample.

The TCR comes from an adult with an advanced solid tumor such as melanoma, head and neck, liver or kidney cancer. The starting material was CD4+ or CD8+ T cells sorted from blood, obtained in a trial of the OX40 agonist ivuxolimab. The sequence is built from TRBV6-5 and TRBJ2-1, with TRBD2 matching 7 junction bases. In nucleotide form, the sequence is TGTGCCAGCAGTTACGTCGGGGAGGGGAATGAGCAGTTCTTC. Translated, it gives CASSYVGEGNEQFF.